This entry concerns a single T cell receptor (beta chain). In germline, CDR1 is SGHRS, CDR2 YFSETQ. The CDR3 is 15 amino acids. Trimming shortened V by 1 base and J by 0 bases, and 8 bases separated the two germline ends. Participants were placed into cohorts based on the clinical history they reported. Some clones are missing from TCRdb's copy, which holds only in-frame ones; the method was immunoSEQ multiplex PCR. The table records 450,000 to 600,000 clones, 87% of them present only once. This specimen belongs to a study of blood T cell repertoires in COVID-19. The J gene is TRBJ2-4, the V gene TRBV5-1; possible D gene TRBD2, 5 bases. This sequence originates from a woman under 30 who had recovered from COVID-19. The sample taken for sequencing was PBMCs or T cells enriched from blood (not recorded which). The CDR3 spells CASSLSGLAKNIQYF. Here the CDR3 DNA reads TGCGCCAGCAGCTTGTCGGGGTTAGCCAAAAACATTCAGTACTTC.